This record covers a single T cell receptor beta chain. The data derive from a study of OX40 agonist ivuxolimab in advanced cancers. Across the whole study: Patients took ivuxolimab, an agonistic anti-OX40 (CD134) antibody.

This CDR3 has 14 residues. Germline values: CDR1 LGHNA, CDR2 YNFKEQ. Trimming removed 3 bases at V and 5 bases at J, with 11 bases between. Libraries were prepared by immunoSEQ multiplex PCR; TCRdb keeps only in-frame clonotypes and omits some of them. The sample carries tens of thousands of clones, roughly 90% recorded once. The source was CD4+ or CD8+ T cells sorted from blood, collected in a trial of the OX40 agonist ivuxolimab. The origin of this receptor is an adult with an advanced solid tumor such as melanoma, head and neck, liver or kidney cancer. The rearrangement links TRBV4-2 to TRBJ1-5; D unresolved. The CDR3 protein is CASSQTHGDQPQHF. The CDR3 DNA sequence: TGTGCCAGCAGCCAGACTCATGGAGATCAGCCCCAGCATTTT.